The rows below give T cell receptor beta chains drawn from one sample of a study of T cell changes during pregnancy in multiple sclerosis. Repertoires were generated with immunoSEQ multiplex PCR, while TCRdb's copy carries only in-frame clones and drops some. Seen here are 40,000 to 60,000 clones, roughly 92% observed once, and the top ten hold roughly 0.92%. This material consisted of peripheral blood, taken after pregnancy. These receptors all stem from a female donor with multiple sclerosis, enrolled in a pregnancy study. Both conserved end residues are part of each CDR3. A D gene is named only where the DNA matches it firmly. Clone size is shown for a subset of rows, as once, few, many or a class of expanded clone.

j_gene,abundance,d_gene,v_gene,CDR3nt,CDR3aa
TRBJ1-1,.,.,TRBV20-1,TGCAGTGCGAGAGGGGAAGGGGTTGCTTTCTTT,CSARGEGVAFF
TRBJ1-4,.,.,TRBV5-4,TGTGCCAGCAGCTTGAGGGGTGGGGGCAATGAAAAACTGTTTTTT,CASSLRGGGNEKLFF
TRBJ2-3,.,TRBD2,TRBV18,TGTGCCAGCTCAGAAATCCCCGGGGGGATCACAGATACGCAGTATTTT,CASSEIPGGITDTQYF
TRBJ2-3,.,TRBD2,TRBV15,TGTGCCACCAGCACAAGACTAGCGGGGGCGACTAGCACAGATACGCAGTATTTT,CATSTRLAGATSTDTQYF
TRBJ1-2,.,TRBD1,TRBV29-1,TGCAGCGTTGGGGACAGGCCCTATGGCTACACCTTC,CSVGDRPYGYTF
TRBJ2-7,.,.,TRBV10-3,TGTGCCATCAGTGAGAACAGGGCCAACGAGCAGTACTTC,CAISENRANEQYF
TRBJ1-5,.,.,TRBV6-5,TGTGCCAGCAGTTACTCGAAGGGGGAGGGGAGGCCCCAGCATTTT,CASSYSKGEGRPQHF
TRBJ2-2,.,.,TRBV6-5,TGTGCCAGCAACACCGGACAGTTGAACACCGGGGAGCTGTTTTTT,CASNTGQLNTGELFF
TRBJ1-2,.,TRBD1,TRBV18,TGTGCCAGCTCACCACCGGCAGGACAGGGGGTAATCAACTATGGCTACACCTTC,CASSPPAGQGVINYGYTF
TRBJ1-1,once,TRBD1,TRBV30,TGTGCCACGCGGACAGGGGCAACAACCACTGAAGCTTTCTTT,CATRTGATTTEAFF
TRBJ2-1,.,TRBD2,TRBV19,TGTGCCAGTAGTACTGGGACTACCTACAATGAGCAGTTCTTC,CASSTGTTYNEQFF
TRBJ2-3,.,TRBD2,TRBV29-1,TGCAGCGTTGACCGGGGGGGCACAGATACGCAGTATTTT,CSVDRGGTDTQYF
TRBJ2-7,.,TRBD1,TRBV6-5,TGTGCCAGCGGACAGGGTCCCTACGAGCAGTACTTC,CASGQGPYEQYF
TRBJ2-7,.,TRBD2,TRBV19,TGTGCCAGTAGTCGGGCTAGCGGGACCTCCTACGAGCAGTACTTC,CASSRASGTSYEQYF
TRBJ2-3,.,.,TRBV25-1,TGTGCCAGCAGTGTTCGTACACAGGGGCGGAGGGACACAGATACGCAGTATTTT,CASSVRTQGRRDTDTQYF
TRBJ2-1,.,.,TRBV29-1,TGCAGCGTTGAACCGGACCAGCGGTTATTAGACAATGAGCAGTTCTTC,CSVEPDQRLLDNEQFF
TRBJ2-7,.,TRBD1,TRBV5-1,TGCGCCAGCAGCCGGCGGGGACAGGGAATCCACGAGCAGTACTTC,CASSRRGQGIHEQYF
TRBJ1-3,.,TRBD1,TRBV10-3,TGTGCCATCAGCAGGGGGCCCGGAAACACCATATATTTT,CAISRGPGNTIYF
TRBJ2-7,.,TRBD1,TRBV5-6,TGTGCCAGCAGCGGGACAGGGTTTGGCGAGCAGTACTTC,CASSGTGFGEQYF
TRBJ2-4,.,TRBD2,TRBV5-8,TGTGCCAGCAGCCAGACTAGCAGTCAGTACTTC,CASSQTSSQYF
TRBJ2-6,.,TRBD1,TRBV19,TGTGCCAGTAGTATTGTTCACAGGGGGAGGTCTGGGGCCAACGTCCTGACTTTC,CASSIVHRGRSGANVLTF
TRBJ1-2,few,.,TRBV2,TGTGCCAGCAGTGAGGTCAGGGGCTATGGCTACACCTTC,CASSEVRGYGYTF
TRBJ2-2,once,TRBD2,TRBV19,TGTGCCAGTATTGGGCGGGGGGCGAACACCGGGGAGCTGTTTTTT,CASIGRGANTGELFF
TRBJ2-5,.,TRBD2,TRBV20-1,TGCAGTGCTACACTAGCGGAGACCCAGTACTTC,CSATLAETQYF
TRBJ1-5,.,TRBD1,TRBV6-5,TGTGCCAGTAGTTCCGTAGGACAGGGGGGCAATCAGCCCCAGCATTTT,CASSSVGQGGNQPQHF
TRBJ2-5,.,TRBD1,TRBV9,TGTGCCAGCAGCGTTCTCGGGACAGATCAAGAGACCCAGTACTTC,CASSVLGTDQETQYF
TRBJ2-1,.,.,TRBV27,TGTGCCAGCAGTTTATCGTTGGGGGGATCCTACAATGAGCAGTTCTTC,CASSLSLGGSYNEQFF
TRBJ1-4,.,TRBD1,TRBV18,TGTGCCAGCTCTCGAGGACAGGGAAATGAAAAACTGTTTTTT,CASSRGQGNEKLFF
TRBJ1-2,.,.,TRBV6-6,TGTGCCAGCAGAATTACCTGGGGAGATGGCTACACCTTC,CASRITWGDGYTF
TRBJ2-5,.,TRBD2,TRBV9,TGTGCCAGCAGTCTAGCGGGGGGGCCGGAGGAGACCCAGTACTTC,CASSLAGGPEETQYF
TRBJ1-2,.,TRBD1,TRBV6-1,TGTGCCAGCAGTCGGACAGGGTTTGGCTACACCTTC,CASSRTGFGYTF
TRBJ1-6,.,.,TRBV18,TGTGCCAGCTCACCGGGAGGGGTCTCCTATAATTCACCCCTCCACTTT,CASSPGGVSYNSPLHF
TRBJ2-7,.,TRBD2,TRBV2,TGTGCCAGCAGCCCAGCGACTAGCGGGGTGGGCGAGCAGTACTTC,CASSPATSGVGEQYF
TRBJ2-1,.,TRBD1,TRBV5-6,TGTGCCAGCAGCTTGGCCGAGGGGACAGGGGTCGGGGAGCAGTTCTTC,CASSLAEGTGVGEQFF
TRBJ1-5,.,.,TRBV27,TGTGCCAGCAGTCTCAGGGAATATAGCAATCAGCCCCAGCATTTT,CASSLREYSNQPQHF
TRBJ2-7,.,.,TRBV5-4,TGTGCCAGCAGAGCCGGGTCAACCTACGAGCAGTACTTC,CASRAGSTYEQYF
TRBJ2-5,.,TRBD2,TRBV5-1,TGCGCCAGCAGCTCGGGACTAGCGGGGGCAACGTACCAAGAGACCCAGTACTTC,CASSSGLAGATYQETQYF
TRBJ1-2,.,TRBD1,TRBV5-1,TGCGCCAGCAGCTGGGGGCAGGGGGGCAACTATGGCTACACCTTC,CASSWGQGGNYGYTF
TRBJ1-3,.,TRBD1,TRBV19,TGTGCCAGTAGTGCCGGGACAGGGGGTCTTGGAAACACCATATATTTT,CASSAGTGGLGNTIYF
TRBJ2-1,.,.,TRBV7-2,TGTGCCAGCAGCACACAGAGTTACAATGAGCAGTTCTTC,CASSTQSYNEQFF